Many counts were recorded for the clone carrying this T cell receptor beta chain. What it binds is not known. The data derive from a study of T cell repertoires in cytomegalovirus infection. Study details: Based on public TCR beta signatures, there were indications of CMV infection and of a matching HLA type. Study-wide results and caveats: What dominated the ex vivo response were HLA-C-restricted CMV-specific TCR beta clonotypes.

TCRdb passed the reads through MiXCR, listing each CDR3 protein once. Here the sample spans roughly 200,000 distinct CDR3 sequences, 8.5% to 10% being singletons. This sequence originates from a human donor in good health (CMV status not recorded). Some clones in this sample may be carry-over from other donors' samples. The specimen was PBMCs.

The CDR3 sequence is CASSLHRGLNTGELFF. The CDR3 DNA reads as TGTGCCAGCAGCCTTCACAGGGGTCTGAACACCGGGGAGCTGTTTTTT. The V gene is TRBV7-8, the J gene TRBJ2-2; 7 positions match TRBD1. V gave up 5 bases and J gave up 1 base; unmatched junction bases: 7. The V gene's germline CDR1 is SGHVS and CDR2 FQNEAQ. The CDR3 is made up of 16 amino acids.